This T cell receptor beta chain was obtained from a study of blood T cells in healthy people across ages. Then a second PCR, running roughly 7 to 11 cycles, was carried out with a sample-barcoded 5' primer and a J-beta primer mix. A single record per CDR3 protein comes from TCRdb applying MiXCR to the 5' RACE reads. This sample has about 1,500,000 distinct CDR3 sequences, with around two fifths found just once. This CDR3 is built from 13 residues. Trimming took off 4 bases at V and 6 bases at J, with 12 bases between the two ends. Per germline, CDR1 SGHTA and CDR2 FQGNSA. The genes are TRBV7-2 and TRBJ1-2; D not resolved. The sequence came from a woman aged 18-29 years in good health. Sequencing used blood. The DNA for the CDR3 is TGTGCCAGCAGCTCGGACGGAATGGATGGCTACACCTTC. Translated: CASSSDGMDGYTF.